This T cell receptor (beta chain) was profiled in a study of CD8 T cells in ankylosing spondylitis. The study's findings and limits: Reportedly, matched ankylosing spondylitis synovial fluid was significantly enriched for disease-linked clones.

The V end lost 7 bases, the J end lost 4 bases, and 19 bases lay between the germline ends. CDR3 length: 16 residues. Per germline, CDR1 SEHNR and CDR2 FQNEAQ (reference sequence). Molecular-barcoded quantitative 5'-RACE produced these TCR beta libraries. A single record per CDR3 protein comes from TCRdb applying MiXCR to the 5' RACE reads. This sample yields about 130,000 distinct CDR3 sequences, of which around 15% are seen a single time; 2.5% to 3% belongs to the top ten. A remark on this clonotype: Its antigen remains unknown.

The J gene is TRBJ2-2, the V gene TRBV7-9; perhaps D is TRBD1 or TRBD2 (5 bases each). The sample was blood, either unsorted or a sorted T cell fraction (not recorded which). This clonotype was obtained from a female donor with ankylosing spondylitis or in good health (not recorded which). For the CDR3, the DNA is TGTGCCAGCATCCGAGGGGCCAGTCGAACCACCGGGGAGCTGTTTTTT. As protein: CASIRGASRTTGELFF.